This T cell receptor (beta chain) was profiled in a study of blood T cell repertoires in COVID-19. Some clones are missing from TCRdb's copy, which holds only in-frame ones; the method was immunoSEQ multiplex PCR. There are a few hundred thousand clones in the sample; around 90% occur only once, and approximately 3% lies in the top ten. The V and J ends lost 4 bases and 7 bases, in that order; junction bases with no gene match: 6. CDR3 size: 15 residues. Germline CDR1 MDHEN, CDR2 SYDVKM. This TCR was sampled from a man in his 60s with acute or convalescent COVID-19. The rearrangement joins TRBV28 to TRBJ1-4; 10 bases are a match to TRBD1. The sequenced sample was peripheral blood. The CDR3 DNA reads TGTGCCAGCAGTTCCGCCCGGGACAGGGGTGAAAAACTGTTTTTT. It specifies CASSSARDRGEKLFF.